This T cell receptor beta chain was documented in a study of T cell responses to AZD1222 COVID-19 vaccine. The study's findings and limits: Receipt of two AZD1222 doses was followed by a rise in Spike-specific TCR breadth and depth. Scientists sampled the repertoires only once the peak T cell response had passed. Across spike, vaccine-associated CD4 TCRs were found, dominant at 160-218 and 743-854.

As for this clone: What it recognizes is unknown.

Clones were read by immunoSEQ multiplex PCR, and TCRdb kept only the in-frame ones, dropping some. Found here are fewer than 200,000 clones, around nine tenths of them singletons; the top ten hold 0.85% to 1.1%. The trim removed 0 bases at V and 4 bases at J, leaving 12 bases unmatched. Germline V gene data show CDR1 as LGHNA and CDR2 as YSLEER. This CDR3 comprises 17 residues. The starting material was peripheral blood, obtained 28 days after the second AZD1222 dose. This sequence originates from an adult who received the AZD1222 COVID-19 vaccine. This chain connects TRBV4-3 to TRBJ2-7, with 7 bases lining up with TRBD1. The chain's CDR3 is CASSQDSPQGGGYEQYF. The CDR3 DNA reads TGCGCCAGCAGCCAAGATTCTCCCCAAGGGGGCGGTTACGAGCAGTACTTC.